The source of this T cell receptor beta chain is a study of blood T cell repertoires in COVID-19. At the level of the study: The United States, Italy and Spain were the sources of the acute and convalescent COVID-19 samples. The cDNA or gDNA used as material had been derived from T cells, B-cell-depleted T cells, or PBMCs.

Per the authors' pipeline: By means of reference gene primer amplification, nucleated cell counts were estimated. Method: immunoSEQ multiplex PCR; TCRdb's copy keeps in-frame clones and lacks some. The D gene and trimming were derived from the DNA, and the V and J assignments and clone size from that table. This sample has about 130,000 clones, with approximately 89% found just once. Trimming left V 3 bases short and J 3 bases short, with 20 bases between. CDR1 and CDR2 (germline): LNHDA, SQIVND (reference sequence). This CDR3 region has 17 residues. What was sequenced was peripheral blood. V and J are TRBV19 and TRBJ1-2; D ambiguous. This clonotype was obtained from a man aged 45-60 years with acute or convalescent COVID-19. The CDR3 spells CASSIRGPRSGDYGYTF. Written as DNA, the CDR3 is TGTGCCAGTAGTATCCGGGGTCCCAGAAGTGGGGACTATGGCTACACCTTC. Full variable domain (missing parts from reference TRBV19 and TRBJ1-2): DGGITQSPKYLFRKEGQNVTLSCEQNLNHDAMYWYRQDPGQGLRLIYYSQIVNDFQKGDIAEGYSVSREKKESFPLTVTSAQKNPTAFYLCASSIRGPRSGDYGYTFGSGTRLTVV.